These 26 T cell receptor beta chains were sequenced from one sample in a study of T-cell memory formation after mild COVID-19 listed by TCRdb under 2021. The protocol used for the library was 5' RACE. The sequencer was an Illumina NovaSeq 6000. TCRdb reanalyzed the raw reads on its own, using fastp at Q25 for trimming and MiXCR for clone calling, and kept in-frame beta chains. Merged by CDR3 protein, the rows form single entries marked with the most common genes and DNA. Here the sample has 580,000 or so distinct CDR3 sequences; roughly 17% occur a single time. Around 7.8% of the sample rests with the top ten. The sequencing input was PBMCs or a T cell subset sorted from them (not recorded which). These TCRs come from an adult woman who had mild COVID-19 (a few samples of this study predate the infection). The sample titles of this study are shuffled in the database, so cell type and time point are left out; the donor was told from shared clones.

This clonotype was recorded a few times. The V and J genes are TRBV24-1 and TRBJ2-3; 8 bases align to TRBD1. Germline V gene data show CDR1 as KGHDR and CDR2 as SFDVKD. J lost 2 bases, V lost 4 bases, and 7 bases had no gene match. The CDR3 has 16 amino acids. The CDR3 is CATSESTGVYTDTQYF. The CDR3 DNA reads TGTGCCACCAGTGAGTCGACAGGGGTCTACACAGATACGCAGTATTTT.

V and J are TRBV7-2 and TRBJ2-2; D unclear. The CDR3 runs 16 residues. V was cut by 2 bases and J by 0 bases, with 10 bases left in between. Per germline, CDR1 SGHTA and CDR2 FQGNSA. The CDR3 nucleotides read TGTGCCAGCAGCTTATGGCGGTACTCGAACACCGGGGAGCTGTTTTTT. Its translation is CASSLWRYSNTGELFF.

The chain's CDR3 is CATQTQLDGYTF. The CDR3 DNA reads as TGTGCCACGCAAACCCAATTAGATGGCTACACCTTC. V usage is TRBV10-3 and J usage is TRBJ1-2; D is uncertain. V was cut by 10 bases and J by 6 bases, with 15 bases left in between. Per germline, CDR1 ENHRY and CDR2 SYGVKD. CDR3 length: 12 residues.

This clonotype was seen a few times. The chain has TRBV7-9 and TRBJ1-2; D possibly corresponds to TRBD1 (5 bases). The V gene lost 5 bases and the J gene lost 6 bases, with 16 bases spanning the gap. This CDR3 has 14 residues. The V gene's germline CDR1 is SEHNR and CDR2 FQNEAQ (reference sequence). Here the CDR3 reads CASSDVSSGNGYTF. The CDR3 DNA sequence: TGTGCCAGCAGCGATGTCTCTTCAGGGAATGGCTACACCTTC.

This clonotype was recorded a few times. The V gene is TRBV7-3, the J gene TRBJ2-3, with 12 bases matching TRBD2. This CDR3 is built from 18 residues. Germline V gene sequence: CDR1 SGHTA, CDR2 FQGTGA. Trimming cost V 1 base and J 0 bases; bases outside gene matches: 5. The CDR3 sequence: CASSLRGLAGPSTDTQYF. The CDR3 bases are TGTGCCAGCAGCTTAAGAGGACTAGCGGGACCGAGCACAGATACGCAGTATTTT. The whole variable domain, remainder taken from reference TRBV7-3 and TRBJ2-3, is GAGVSQTPSNKVTEKGKYVELRCDPISGHTALYWYRQSLGQGPEFLIYFQGTGAADDSGLPNDRFFAVRPEGSVSTLKIQRTERGDSAVYLCASSLRGLAGPSTDTQYFGPGTRLTVL.

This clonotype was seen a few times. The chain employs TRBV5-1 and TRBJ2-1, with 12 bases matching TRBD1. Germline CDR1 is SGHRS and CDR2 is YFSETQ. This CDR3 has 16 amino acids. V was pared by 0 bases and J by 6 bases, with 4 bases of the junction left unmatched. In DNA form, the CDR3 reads TGCGCCAGCAGCTTGGACCCGGGACAGGGGGCCAATGAGCAGTTCTTC. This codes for CASSLDPGQGANEQFF.

CDR3 region: CASSEPYQNQPQHF. DNA of the CDR3: TGTGCCAGCAGTGAACCATACCAAAATCAGCCCCAGCATTTT. The genes are TRBV2 and TRBJ1-5; D ambiguous. Germline CDR1 SNHLY, CDR2 FYNNEI. The CDR3 consists of 14 residues. V was cut by 2 bases and J by 4 bases, with 9 bases left in between.

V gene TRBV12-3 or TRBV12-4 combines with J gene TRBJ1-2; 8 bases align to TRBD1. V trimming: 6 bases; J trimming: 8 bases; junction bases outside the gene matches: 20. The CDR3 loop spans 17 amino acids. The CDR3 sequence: CASSPPGGPGGLGGYTF. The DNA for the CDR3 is TGTGCCAGCAGCCCCCCCGGTGGGCCAGGGGGCTTGGGGGGCTACACCTTC.

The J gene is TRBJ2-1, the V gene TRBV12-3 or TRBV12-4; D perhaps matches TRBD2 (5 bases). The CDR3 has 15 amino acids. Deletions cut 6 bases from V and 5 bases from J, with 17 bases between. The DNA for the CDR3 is TGTGCCAGCAGCCGGGGAGCCTCAGCCAACAATGAGCAGTTCTTC. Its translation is CASSRGASANNEQFF.

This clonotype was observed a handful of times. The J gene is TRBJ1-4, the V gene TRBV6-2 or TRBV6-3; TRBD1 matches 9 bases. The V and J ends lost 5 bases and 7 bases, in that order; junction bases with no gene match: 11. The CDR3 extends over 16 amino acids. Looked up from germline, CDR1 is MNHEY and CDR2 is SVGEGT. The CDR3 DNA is TGTGCCAGCAGTACCCAACAGGGGGCGCGAGGTGAAAAACTGTTTTTT. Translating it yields CASSTQQGARGEKLFF.

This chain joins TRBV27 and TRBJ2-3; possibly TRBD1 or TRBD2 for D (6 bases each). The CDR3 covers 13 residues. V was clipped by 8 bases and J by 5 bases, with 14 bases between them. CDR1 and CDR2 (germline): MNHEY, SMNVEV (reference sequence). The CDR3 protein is CASGSGAGDTQYF. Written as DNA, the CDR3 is TGTGCCAGCGGCTCGGGGGCTGGAGATACGCAGTATTTT.

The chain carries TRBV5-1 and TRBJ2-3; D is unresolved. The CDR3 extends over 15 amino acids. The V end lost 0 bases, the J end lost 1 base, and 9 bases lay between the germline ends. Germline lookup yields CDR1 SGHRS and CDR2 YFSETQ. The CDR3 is CASSLEARGTDTQYF. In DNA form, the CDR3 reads TGCGCCAGCAGCTTGGAAGCACGGGGCACAGATACGCAGTATTTT.

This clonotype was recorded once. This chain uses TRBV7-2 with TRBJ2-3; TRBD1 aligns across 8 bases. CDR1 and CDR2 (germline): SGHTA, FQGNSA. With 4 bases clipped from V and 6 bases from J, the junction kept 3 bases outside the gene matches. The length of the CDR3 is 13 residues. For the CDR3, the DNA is TGTGCCAGCAGCTCGGACAGGGAGGATACGCAGTATTTT. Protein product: CASSSDREDTQYF.

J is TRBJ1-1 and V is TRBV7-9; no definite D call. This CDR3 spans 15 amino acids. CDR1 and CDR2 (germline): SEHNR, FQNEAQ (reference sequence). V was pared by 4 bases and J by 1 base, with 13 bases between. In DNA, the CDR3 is TGTGCCAGCAGCTCAGATCGGACCCAGAACACTGAAGCTTTCTTT. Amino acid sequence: CASSSDRTQNTEAFF.

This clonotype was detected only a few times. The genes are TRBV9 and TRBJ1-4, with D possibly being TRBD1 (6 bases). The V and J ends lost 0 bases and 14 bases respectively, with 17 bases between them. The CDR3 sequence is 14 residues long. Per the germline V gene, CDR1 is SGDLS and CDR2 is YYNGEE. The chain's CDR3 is CASSVAQGSGRLFF. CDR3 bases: TGTGCCAGCAGCGTAGCTCAGGGGTCAGGGCGGCTGTTTTTT.

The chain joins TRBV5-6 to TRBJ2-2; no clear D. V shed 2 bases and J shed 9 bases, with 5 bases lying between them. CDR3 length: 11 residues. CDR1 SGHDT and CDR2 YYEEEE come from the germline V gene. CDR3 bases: TGTGCCAGCAGCTTCGGGCGGGAGCTGTTTTTT. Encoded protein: CASSFGRELFF.

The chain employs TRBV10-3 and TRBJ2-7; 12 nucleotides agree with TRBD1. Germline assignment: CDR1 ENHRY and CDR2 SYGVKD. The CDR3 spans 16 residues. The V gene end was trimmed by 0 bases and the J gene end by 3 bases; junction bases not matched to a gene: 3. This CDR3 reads CAISESGTGGGYEQYF. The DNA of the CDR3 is TGTGCCATCAGTGAGTCGGGGACAGGGGGCGGCTACGAGCAGTACTTC.

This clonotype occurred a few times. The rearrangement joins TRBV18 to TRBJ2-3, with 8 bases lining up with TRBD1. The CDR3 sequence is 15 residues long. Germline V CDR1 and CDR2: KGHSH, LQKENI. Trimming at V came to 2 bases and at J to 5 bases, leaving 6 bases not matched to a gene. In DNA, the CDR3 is TGTGCCAGCTCACCAGTGACAGGGGCGGGAGATACGCAGTATTTT. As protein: CASSPVTGAGDTQYF.

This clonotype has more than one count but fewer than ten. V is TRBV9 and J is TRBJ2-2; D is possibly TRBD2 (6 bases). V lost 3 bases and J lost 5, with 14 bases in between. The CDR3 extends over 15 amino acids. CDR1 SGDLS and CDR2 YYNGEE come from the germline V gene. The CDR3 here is CASSAPGVLTGELFF. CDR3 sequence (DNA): TGTGCCAGCAGCGCCCCGGGGGTTTTAACCGGGGAGCTGTTTTTT.

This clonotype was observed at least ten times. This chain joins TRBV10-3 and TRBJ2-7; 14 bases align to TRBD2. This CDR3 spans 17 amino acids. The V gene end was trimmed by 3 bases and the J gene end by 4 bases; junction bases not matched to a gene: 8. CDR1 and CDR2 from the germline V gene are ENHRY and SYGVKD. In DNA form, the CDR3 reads TGTGCCATCAGTGAACCGGGACTAGCGGGAGCGGGGTACGAGCAGTACTTC. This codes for CAISEPGLAGAGYEQYF.

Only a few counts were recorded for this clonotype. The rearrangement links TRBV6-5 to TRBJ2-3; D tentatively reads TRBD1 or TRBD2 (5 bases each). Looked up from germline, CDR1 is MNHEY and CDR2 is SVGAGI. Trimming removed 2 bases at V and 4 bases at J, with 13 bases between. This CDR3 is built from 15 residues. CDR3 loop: CASSYGGTLSDTQYF. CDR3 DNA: TGTGCCAGCAGTTACGGGGGTACATTGTCAGATACGCAGTATTTT.

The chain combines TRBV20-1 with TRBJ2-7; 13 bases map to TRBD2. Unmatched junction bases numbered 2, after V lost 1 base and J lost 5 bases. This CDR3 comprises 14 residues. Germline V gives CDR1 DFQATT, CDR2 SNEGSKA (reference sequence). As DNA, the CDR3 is TGCAGTGCTAGAGGACTAGCGGGGGGCCACGAGCAGTACTTC. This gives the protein CSARGLAGGHEQYF.

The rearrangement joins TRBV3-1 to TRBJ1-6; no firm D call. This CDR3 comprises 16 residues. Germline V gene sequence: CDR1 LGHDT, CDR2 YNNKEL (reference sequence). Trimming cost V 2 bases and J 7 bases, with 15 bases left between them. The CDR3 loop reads CASSQRGGNGNSPLHF. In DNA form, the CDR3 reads TGTGCCAGCAGCCAAAGAGGAGGGAACGGGAATTCACCCCTCCACTTT. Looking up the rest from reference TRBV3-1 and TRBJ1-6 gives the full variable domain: DTAVSQTPKYLVTQMGNDKSIKCEQNLGHDTMYWYKQDSKKFLKIMFSYNNKELIINETVPNRFSPKSPDKAHLNLHINSLELGDSAVYFCASSQRGGNGNSPLHFGNGTRLTVT.

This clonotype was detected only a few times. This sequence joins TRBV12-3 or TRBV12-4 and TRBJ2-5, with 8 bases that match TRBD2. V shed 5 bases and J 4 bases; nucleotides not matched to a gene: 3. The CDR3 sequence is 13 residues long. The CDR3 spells CASSRTSLETQYF. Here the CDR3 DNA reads TGTGCCAGCAGTCGGACTAGCTTAGAGACCCAGTACTTC.

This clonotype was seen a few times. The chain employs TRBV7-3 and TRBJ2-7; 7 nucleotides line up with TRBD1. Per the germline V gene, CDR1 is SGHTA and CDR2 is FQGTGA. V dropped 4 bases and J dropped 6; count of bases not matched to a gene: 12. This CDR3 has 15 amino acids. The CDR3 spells CASSSSTGSGAEQYF. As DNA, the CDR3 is TGTGCCAGCAGCTCTTCGACAGGGAGCGGAGCCGAGCAGTACTTC.

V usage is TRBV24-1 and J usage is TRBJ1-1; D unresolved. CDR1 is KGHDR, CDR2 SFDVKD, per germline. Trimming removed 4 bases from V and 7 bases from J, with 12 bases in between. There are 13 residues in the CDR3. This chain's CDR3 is CATSDKFPGEAFF. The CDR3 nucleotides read TGTGCCACCAGTGACAAATTTCCGGGTGAAGCTTTCTTT.